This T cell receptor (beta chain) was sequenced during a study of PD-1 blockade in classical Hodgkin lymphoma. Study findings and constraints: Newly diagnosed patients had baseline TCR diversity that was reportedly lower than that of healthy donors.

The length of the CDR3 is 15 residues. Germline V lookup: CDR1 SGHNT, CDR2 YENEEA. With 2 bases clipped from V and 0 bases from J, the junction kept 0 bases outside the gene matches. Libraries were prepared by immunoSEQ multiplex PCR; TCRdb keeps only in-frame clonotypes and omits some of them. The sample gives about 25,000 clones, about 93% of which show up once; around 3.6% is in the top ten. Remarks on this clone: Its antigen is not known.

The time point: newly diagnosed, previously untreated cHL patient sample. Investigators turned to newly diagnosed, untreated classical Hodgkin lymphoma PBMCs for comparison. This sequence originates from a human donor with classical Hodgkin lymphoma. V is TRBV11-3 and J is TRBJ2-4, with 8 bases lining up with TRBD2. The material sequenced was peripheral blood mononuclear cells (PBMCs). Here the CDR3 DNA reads TGTGCCAGCAGCTTACTAGCGGGAGCCAAAAACATTCAGTACTTC. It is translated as CASSLLAGAKNIQYF.